The text below deals with one T cell receptor (beta chain). CDR3 length equals 13 residues. The V end was cut by 5 bases, the J end by 4 bases, with 11 bases between. The entry originates in a study of CD8 T cells in Susac syndrome. Reverse transcription of roughly 0.45 to 1 ug RNA used random hexamers. The CDR3 of TCR beta was amplified by immunoSEQ multiplex PCR across 54 Vbeta and 13 Jbeta. TCRdb used MiXCR to reprocess the immunoSEQ multiplex PCR reads, holding one entry per CDR3 protein. The sample lists approximately 140,000 distinct CDR3 sequences; approximately 96% were seen once. The receptor comes from a human donor with multiple sclerosis. The sequenced sample consisted of CD4+ T cells from PBMCs. The chain recombines TRBV12-3 or TRBV12-4 with TRBJ1-2; D remains ambiguous. CDR3 nucleotide sequence: TGTGCCAGCAGTCCCCGGACGAGCTATGGCTACACCTTC. The encoded protein is CASSPRTSYGYTF.